This paragraph covers one TCR beta chain sequence. The antigen is undetermined. The data were obtained in a study of shared clonotypes between healthy human individuals. The CDR3 runs 18 residues. CDR1 is SGHVS, CDR2 FQNEAQ, per germline. Trimming cost V 5 bases and J 0 bases; bases outside gene matches: 4. General study points: Clonotypes which were not shared had lower generation probabilities than clonotypes that all four donors shared. Sampling used blood alone; tissue repertoires probably differ.

In the original processing: Sequence data from immunoSEQ were junction-only and lacked quality scores; consequently, filtering differed. This table comes from immunoSEQ multiplex PCR, and its TCRdb copy is limited to in-frame clones, with some not included. V and J calls and clone size are as listed in that table; D and trimming were resolved from the DNA. The sample holds hundreds of thousands of clones, around 96% seen once. Positive CCR7 selection of CD45RO-negative cells yielded the naive CD8 cells, and terminally differentiated effector memory CD45RA+ cells were excluded. This TCR was recovered from a woman younger than 45 in good health. The sequencing input was naive CD8+ T cells sorted from blood. This sequence joins TRBV7-8 and TRBJ2-6; 13 bases are shared with TRBD2. CDR3: CASSPGLAGTSGANVLTF. For the CDR3, the DNA is TGTGCCAGCAGCCCGGGACTAGCGGGAACCTCTGGGGCCAACGTCCTGACTTTC.